This entry is about one T cell receptor (beta chain). TCRdb's copy holds only in-frame clones and misses some; the assay was immunoSEQ multiplex PCR. The sample lists approximately 94,000 clones, 80% to 95% seen once, with roughly 3.5% in the top ten. This entry is derived from a study of OX40 agonist ivuxolimab in advanced cancers. Overall study context: The patients received ivuxolimab by intravenous route every 2 weeks at 0.01 to 10 mg/kg.

CDR3 length: 14 residues. The sequence was obtained from an adult with an advanced solid tumor such as melanoma, head and neck, liver or kidney cancer. Specimen: CD4+ or CD8+ T cells sorted from blood, collected in a trial of the OX40 agonist ivuxolimab. The chain has TRBV21-1 and TRBJ1-1. TRBV21-1 is labeled a pseudogene. CDR3 in amino acids: CASSKGVRGAEAFF. In nucleotides, the CDR3 is TGTGCCAGCAGCAAAGGTGTGAGGGGCGCTGAAGCTTTCTTT.